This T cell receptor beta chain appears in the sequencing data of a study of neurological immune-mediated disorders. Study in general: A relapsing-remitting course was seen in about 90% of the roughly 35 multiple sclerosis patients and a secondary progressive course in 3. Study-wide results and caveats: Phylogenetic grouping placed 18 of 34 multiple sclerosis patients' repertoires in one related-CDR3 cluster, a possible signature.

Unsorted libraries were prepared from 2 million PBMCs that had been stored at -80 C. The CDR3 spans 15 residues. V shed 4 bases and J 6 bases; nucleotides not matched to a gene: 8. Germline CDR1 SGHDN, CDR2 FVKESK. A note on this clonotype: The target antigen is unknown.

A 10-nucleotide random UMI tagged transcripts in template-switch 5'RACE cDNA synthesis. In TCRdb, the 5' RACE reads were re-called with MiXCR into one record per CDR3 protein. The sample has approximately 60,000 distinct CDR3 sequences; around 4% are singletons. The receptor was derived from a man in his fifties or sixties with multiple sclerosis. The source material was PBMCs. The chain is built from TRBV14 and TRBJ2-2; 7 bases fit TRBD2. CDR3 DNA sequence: TGTGCCAGCAGCCGGGGAGGGAATCTTGCCGGGGAGCTGTTTTTT. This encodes CASSRGGNLAGELFF. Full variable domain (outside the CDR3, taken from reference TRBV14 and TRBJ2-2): EAGVTQFPSHSVIEKGQTVTLRCDPISGHDNLYWYRRVMGKEIKFLLHFVKESKQDESGMPNNRFLAERTGGTYSTLKVQPAELEDSGVYFCASSRGGNLAGELFFGEGSRLTVL.